The 18 T cell receptor beta chains listed next were all sequenced from one sample in a study of radiotherapy plus CTLA-4 blockade in lung cancer. The assay was immunoSEQ multiplex PCR, and TCRdb's table has in-frame clones only and misses some. This table holds 75,000 to 80,000 clones, 85% to 90% found once. The sample in question was peripheral blood, obtained from a patient treated with radiotherapy plus ipilimumab. These receptor sequences come from a human donor with non-small cell lung cancer who had stable disease on radiotherapy plus ipilimumab.

The V gene is TRBV5-1, the J gene TRBJ2-7, with D hard to call. Germline CDR1 reads SGHRS; CDR2 reads YFSETQ. The V gene lost 5 bases and the J gene lost 3 bases, with 9 bases spanning the gap. The CDR3 extends over 12 amino acids. The CDR3 sequence: CASRKGNYEQYF. The CDR3 DNA is TGCGCCAGCAGAAAAGGGAACTACGAGCAGTACTTC.

The rearrangement links TRBV9 to TRBJ2-3; D uncertain. The CDR3 contains 14 residues. The germline CDR1 and CDR2 sequences are SGDLS and YYNGEE. V lost 4 bases and J lost 5, with 14 bases in between. The CDR3 DNA follows: TGTGCCAGCAGCACAGACTCGGAGAGAGATACGCAGTATTTT. Translating gives CASSTDSERDTQYF.

The chain joins TRBV27 to TRBJ2-1; perhaps TRBD1 as D (6 bases). This CDR3 has 15 amino acids. V was trimmed by 4 bases and J by 0 bases, leaving 10 bases between them. CDR1 and CDR2 from the germline V gene are MNHEY and SMNVEV (reference sequence). The DNA of the CDR3 is TGTGCCAGCAGTTCCAGGGGCCCCTCCTACAATGAGCAGTTCTTC. Encoded protein: CASSSRGPSYNEQFF.

The chain has TRBV29-1 and TRBJ1-1; tentative D call: TRBD1 (5 bases). V dropped 6 bases and J dropped 0 bases, with 17 bases sitting between them. The germline V gene encodes CDR1 SQVTM and CDR2 ANQGSEA. This CDR3 has 15 amino acids. CDR3 DNA: TGCAGCGTACTCCGGGGCCAGCACATGAACACTGAAGCTTTCTTT. As protein: CSVLRGQHMNTEAFF.

V usage is TRBV7-3 and J usage is TRBJ1-1; D is undetermined. V gave up 5 bases and J gave up 1 base, with 11 bases separating them. Germline CDR1 and CDR2: SGHTA and FQGTGA. The CDR3 totals 14 residues. In DNA form, the CDR3 reads TGTGCCAGCAGCCTAGGGCGGGGGAACACTGAAGCTTTCTTT. It codes for CASSLGRGNTEAFF. The full variable domain, with the rest looked up from reference TRBV7-3 and TRBJ1-1, is GAGVSQTPSNKVTEKGKYVELRCDPISGHTALYWYRQSLGQGPEFLIYFQGTGAADDSGLPNDRFFAVRPEGSVSTLKIQRTERGDSAVYLCASSLGRGNTEAFFGQGTRLTVV.

This sequence joins TRBV10-2 and TRBJ2-1; 8 positions match TRBD2. CDR1 is WSHSY and CDR2 is SAAADI in the germline V gene. The CDR3 is 14 amino acids. V lost 5 bases, J lost 4 bases, and 4 bases stayed unmatched. The CDR3 DNA sequence: TGCGCCAGCAGTTCGAGCGGGAGTTACAATGAGCAGTTCTTC. It encodes CASSSSGSYNEQFF.

A few counts support this clone. The chain couples TRBV28 to TRBJ2-7; D is unclear. The CDR3 totals 15 residues. CDR1 and CDR2 (germline): MDHEN, SYDVKM. The V and J ends lost 3 bases and 0 bases respectively, with 12 bases between them. Written as DNA, the CDR3 is TGTGCCAGCAGTTTTACGGGCAGAAACTCCTACGAGCAGTACTTC. Amino acid sequence: CASSFTGRNSYEQYF.

The chain uses TRBV7-9 and TRBJ1-1; the D is unclear. The CDR3 is made up of 13 amino acids. Between the trimmed V and J ends, which lost 8 bases and 1 base, there was a span of 11 bases. Germline CDR1 SEHNR, CDR2 FQNEAQ (reference sequence). The CDR3 DNA reads TGTGCCAGCGGACGGGCCCAGAACACTGAAGCTTTCTTT. It encodes CASGRAQNTEAFF.

V and J are TRBV7-9 and TRBJ2-5, with D perhaps matching TRBD1 (5 bases). The better agreement between TRBJ2-7 and the DNA end casts doubt on the J call. The CDR3 has 14 residues. Germline assignment: CDR1 SEHNR and CDR2 FQNEAQ (reference sequence). The CDR3 region has the DNA TGTGCCAGCAGCCAAGGGGCCGGCCTTTACGAGCAGTACTTC. Encoded protein: CASSQGAGLYEQYF.

The V and J genes are TRBV7-8 and TRBJ1-1; 9 positions match TRBD1. V shed 0 bases and J 4 bases; nucleotides not matched to a gene: 3. The CDR3 loop spans 15 amino acids. Germline V gives CDR1 SGHVS, CDR2 FQNEAQ. DNA for the CDR3: TGTGCCAGCAGCTTAGCGTTACAGGGGGCCACTGAAGCTTTCTTT. Protein product: CASSLALQGATEAFF.

The CDR3, as DNA: TGTGCCAGCAGGAAGGACAGGGACTCTGGAAACACCATATATTTT. Translating it yields CASRKDRDSGNTIYF. The chain has TRBV6-1 and TRBJ1-3; 8 bases match TRBD1. The ends lost 6 bases at V and 0 bases at J; junction bases unmatched: 4. The germline V gene encodes CDR1 MNHNS and CDR2 SASEGT. This CDR3 is 15 amino acids long.

The chain uses TRBV5-1 and TRBJ1-1, with no clear D. Germline V gives CDR1 SGHRS, CDR2 YFSETQ. The CDR3 spans 13 residues. Trimming took off 1 base at V and 7 bases at J, with 11 bases between the two ends. CDR3 sequence: CASSLIGVGEAFF. The DNA for the CDR3 is TGCGCCAGCAGCTTGATTGGGGTTGGTGAAGCTTTCTTT.

The chain employs TRBV5-5 and TRBJ2-7; D is uncertain. Germline CDR1 is SGHKS and CDR2 is YYEKEE (reference sequence). Trimming pared 5 bases from V and 2 bases from J, leaving 14 bases between. The CDR3 runs to 14 residues. DNA of the CDR3: TGTGCCAGCAGGCCAACTGAGGTACCCTACGAGCAGTACTTC. Amino acids: CASRPTEVPYEQYF.

This sequence joins TRBV6-1 and TRBJ2-1; 7 bases are a match to TRBD1. The germline gives CDR1 MNHNS, CDR2 SASEGT. V lost 8 bases, J lost 2 bases, and 6 bases stayed unmatched. This CDR3 has 14 residues. The CDR3 loop reads CASYRDSTYNEQFF. The CDR3 DNA is TGTGCCAGCTACCGGGACAGCACCTACAATGAGCAGTTCTTC.

This clone was counted only a few times. The V gene is TRBV6-1, the J gene TRBJ1-1, with 8 positions matching TRBD1. This CDR3 has 14 amino acids. The trim removed 6 bases at V and 4 bases at J, leaving 7 bases unmatched. The germline gives CDR1 MNHNS, CDR2 SASEGT. The CDR3 nucleotides read TGTGCCAGCAGCGACAGGGGTAAGGGCACTGAAGCTTTCTTT. Amino acid sequence: CASSDRGKGTEAFF.

V and J are TRBV5-1 and TRBJ2-3, with a weak D call TRBD2 (6 bases). The V and J ends lost 3 bases and 1 base respectively, with 6 bases between them. The CDR3 spans 13 residues. The V gene's germline CDR1 is SGHRS and CDR2 YFSETQ. The CDR3 protein is CASSSGGTDTQYF. CDR3 nucleotides: TGCGCCAGCAGCTCGGGGGGCACAGATACGCAGTATTTT.

The chain uses TRBV27 and TRBJ2-3; TRBD2 aligns across 7 bases. Germline loops: CDR1 MNHEY, CDR2 SMNVEV (reference sequence). V was clipped by 1 base and J by 5 bases; unmatched bases: 6. CDR3 length equals 15 residues. CDR3 sequence reads: CASSLLGGKRDTQYF. Here the CDR3 DNA reads TGTGCCAGCAGTTTATTGGGGGGGAAGCGAGATACGCAGTATTTT.

V usage is TRBV28 and J usage is TRBJ1-5; TRBD1 matches 7 bases. The ends lost 5 bases at V and 9 bases at J; junction bases unmatched: 10. CDR3 length: 14 residues. Germline V lookup: CDR1 MDHEN, CDR2 SYDVKM. CDR3 sequence: CASSPDRVVRPQHF. The CDR3 nucleotides are TGTGCCAGCAGTCCAGACAGGGTGGTAAGGCCCCAGCATTTT.